This T cell receptor beta chain came from a study of OX40 agonist ivuxolimab in advanced cancers. The study's findings and limits: The investigators did not determine what antigen specificity the expanded peripheral T cells had. In the 0.1 to 3.0 mg/kg range, CD4+ and CD8+ blood T cells had expanded clonally by week 6.

V lost 5 bases to trimming and J lost 4 bases; unmatched junction nucleotides: 9. Germline CDR1 and CDR2: SGDLS and YYNGEE. The CDR3 is 14 amino acids. Sequencing was performed with immunoSEQ multiplex PCR; in TCRdb, only in-frame clones are kept and a portion is missing. The sample consists of 70,000 to 95,000 clones, roughly 94% of them appearing once. Comments on this clone: The antigen is not known. Other DNA sequences of this sample code for an identical CDR3.

The source of this sequence is an adult with an advanced solid tumor such as melanoma, head and neck, liver or kidney cancer. This sample comprised CD4+ or CD8+ T cells sorted from blood, obtained in a trial of the OX40 agonist ivuxolimab. The rearrangement joins TRBV9 to TRBJ2-7, with TRBD2 matching over 7 bases. The CDR3 here is CASSPYLGGYEQYF. The CDR3 region has the DNA TGTGCCAGCAGTCCTTACTTGGGGGGGTACGAGCAGTACTTC.